This T cell receptor (beta chain) was recovered during a study of shared clonotypes between healthy human individuals. Naive CD8 cells comprised CD45RO-negative, CCR7-positively selected cells, excluding terminally differentiated effector memory CD45RA+ cells. The assay was immunoSEQ multiplex PCR, and TCRdb's table has in-frame clones only and misses some. Among 2 million to 2.5 million clones listed, about 92% were seen once. The germline V gene has CDR1 SGDLS and CDR2 YYNGEE. V lost 3 bases and J 0 bases, leaving 4 bases between the germline ends. The CDR3 is 13 amino acids. The TCR sequence derives from a man between 18 and 35 years old in good health. Some clones in this sample may be carry-over from other donors' samples. Sequenced input: naive CD8+ T cells from PBMCs. This sequence joins TRBV9 and TRBJ2-4; D not resolved. CDR3 sequence reads: CASSELAKNIQYF. The CDR3 nucleotides are TGTGCCAGCAGCGAGCTAGCCAAAAACATTCAGTACTTC.